The 23 T cell receptor beta chains below were found in one sample sequenced in a study of Ad26.COV2.S vaccination and SARS-CoV-2 variants. Regarding treatment: around 19 received Ad26.COV2.S at low or high dose, single or two shots; about 5 received placebo; per-sample allocation not given. Each sample was drawn 63 days after the first injection (of vaccine or placebo). The assay was immunoSEQ multiplex PCR, and TCRdb's table has in-frame clones only and misses some. Of roughly 320,000 clones detected, around 84% appear once; the ten largest clones hold 1.5% to 2.5%. The source material was peripheral blood, sampled in a trial of Ad26.COV2.S vaccine versus placebo. Source of these receptors: a person between 18 and 60 years old who received the Ad26.COV2.S COVID-19 vaccine or a placebo.

The gene calls are TRBV12-3 or TRBV12-4 and TRBJ1-5, with D hard to call. The CDR3 is 13 amino acids. V was shortened by 6 bases and J by 7 bases, with 13 bases between the two germline ends. The CDR3 sequence is CASRSEEVQPQHF. In DNA, the CDR3 is TGTGCCAGCAGATCGGAGGAAGTACAGCCCCAGCATTTT.

This rearrangement joins TRBV4-2 to TRBJ2-3; 9 nucleotides agree with TRBD1. V lost 8 bases to trimming and J lost 3 bases; unmatched junction nucleotides: 12. Germline V CDR1 and CDR2: LGHNA, YNFKEQ. The CDR3 is 16 residues long. CDR3 amino acids: CASVRSGQGGTDTQYF. CDR3 nucleotide sequence: TGTGCCAGCGTTCGTTCGGGACAGGGCGGAACAGATACGCAGTATTTT.

This sequence joins TRBV5-1 and TRBJ1-2; 7 nucleotides match TRBD1. This CDR3 has 14 amino acids. Germline trimming cut 3 bases from V and 7 bases from J; bases unmatched to any gene: 9. Germline V gene data show CDR1 as SGHRS and CDR2 as YFSETQ. This CDR3 is CASSWDSAGSGYTF. The CDR3 DNA sequence: TGCGCCAGCAGCTGGGACAGCGCCGGGTCTGGCTACACCTTC.

The J gene is TRBJ1-3, the V gene TRBV7-6; no definite D call. The germline V gene encodes CDR1 SGHVS and CDR2 FNYEAQ. The V end lost 5 bases, the J end lost 0 bases, and 8 bases lay between the germline ends. This CDR3 comprises 14 residues. The chain's CDR3 is CASSPGYSGNTIYF. CDR3 DNA sequence: TGTGCCAGCAGCCCGGGGTACTCTGGAAACACCATATATTTT.

V usage is TRBV6-5 and J usage is TRBJ2-5; D gene uncertain. V dropped 0 bases and J dropped 2 bases, with 13 bases sitting between them. This CDR3 spans 16 amino acids. From germline, CDR1 is MNHEY and CDR2 SVGAGI. CDR3 sequence reads: CASSYSSSSPQETQYF. The CDR3 coding sequence is TGTGCCAGCAGTTACTCGAGTAGCAGCCCTCAAGAGACCCAGTACTTC.

The chain employs TRBV27 and TRBJ2-5; 7 bases are shared with TRBD1. This CDR3 contains 14 residues. Trimming cost V 4 bases and J 1 base; bases outside gene matches: 3. Per the germline V gene, CDR1 is MNHEY and CDR2 is SMNVEV (reference sequence). CDR3 amino acids: CASSSQGPQETQYF. The CDR3 DNA follows: TGTGCCAGCAGTTCACAGGGGCCCCAAGAGACCCAGTACTTC.

This chain links TRBV3-1 (or the pseudogene TRBV3-2) with TRBJ2-7, with D perhaps matching TRBD1 (6 bases). This CDR3 spans 17 amino acids. The V gene lost 5 bases and the J gene lost 0 bases, with 20 bases spanning the gap. Germline-derived CDR1 and CDR2 are LGHDT and YNNKEL (reference sequence). CDR3 amino acids: CASSGGVGALGSYEQYF. The DNA for the CDR3 is TGTGCCAGCAGCGGGGGCGTCGGGGCCTTAGGCTCCTACGAGCAGTACTTC.

The chain employs TRBV21-1 and TRBJ1-5; no check of the table's D call, TRBD1, against the DNA was made. TRBV21-1 is recorded as a pseudogene. CDR3 size: 16 residues. The chain's CDR3 is CASRNIRTGSNQPQHF. CDR3 coding DNA: TGTGCCAGCAGAAATATCAGGACAGGGAGCAATCAGCCCCAGCATTTT.

This sequence joins TRBV29-1 and TRBJ2-3; 7 nucleotides agree with TRBD2. The CDR3 is 15 amino acids. Germline V CDR1 and CDR2: SQVTM, ANQGSEA. The V gene end was trimmed by 6 bases and the J gene end by 2 bases; junction bases not matched to a gene: 11. The CDR3 nucleotides are TGCAGCGTGGTGGGGGGGGTGCCGACCACAGATACGCAGTATTTT. Translating gives CSVVGGVPTTDTQYF.

The V call is TRBV12-3 or TRBV12-4, the J call TRBJ1-2; a weak D match, TRBD1 (5 bases). V lost 4 bases and J 4 bases, leaving 10 bases between the germline ends. CDR3 length equals 13 residues. For the CDR3, the DNA is TGTGCCAGCAGTTCGGAGGGGTCCTATGGCTACACCTTC. Translated: CASSSEGSYGYTF.

V is TRBV4-3 and J is TRBJ2-3; TRBD2 aligns across 13 bases. V lost 0 bases and J lost 2; bases outside the gene matches: 5. Germline V gene data show CDR1 as LGHNA and CDR2 as YSLEER. The CDR3 runs to 18 residues. In DNA, the CDR3 is TGCGCCAGCAGCCAAGATCAGGGACTAGCGGGGAACACAGATACGCAGTATTTT. Translating gives CASSQDQGLAGNTDTQYF.

To note about this clone: This sample also contains other DNA sequences that code for the same CDR3. The V gene is TRBV5-1, the J gene TRBJ1-4; no firm D call. The CDR3 runs 15 residues. Germline lookup yields CDR1 SGHRS and CDR2 YFSETQ. The germline V and J ends were trimmed by 0 bases and 4 bases, with 10 bases remaining between them. The CDR3 reads CASSLGAGYNEKLFF. CDR3 DNA sequence: TGCGCCAGCAGCTTGGGAGCCGGTTATAATGAAAAACTGTTTTTT.

This clone occurred many times. The gene calls are TRBV5-6 and TRBJ1-1; no firm D call. Germline V gene data show CDR1 as SGHDT and CDR2 as YYEEEE. V gave up 0 bases and J gave up 3 bases, with 3 bases separating them. This CDR3 is 12 amino acids long. As DNA, the CDR3 is TGTGCCAGCAGCTTGGACGACACTGAAGCTTTCTTT. Protein: CASSLDDTEAFF.

In this sample, this clone turned up once. The chain employs TRBV3-1 (or the pseudogene TRBV3-2) and TRBJ1-1; TRBD1 might be the D (5 bases). Between the trimmed V and J ends, which lost 4 bases and 0 bases, there was a span of 15 bases. CDR1 is LGHDT and CDR2 is YNNKEL in the germline V gene (reference sequence). The CDR3 length is 16 residues. CDR3 protein: CASSLDRRIMNTEAFF. CDR3 sequence (DNA): TGTGCCAGCAGCCTCGACAGAAGGATTATGAACACTGAAGCTTTCTTT.

CDR3 sequence reads: CASSLAQGTANYGYTF. CDR3 nucleotide sequence: TGCGCCAGCAGCTTGGCCCAGGGGACAGCTAACTATGGCTACACCTTC. The rearrangement joins TRBV5-1 to TRBJ1-2; 7 nucleotides align to TRBD1. The CDR3 extends over 16 amino acids. Unmatched junction bases numbered 5, after V lost 0 bases and J lost 0 bases. The V gene's germline CDR1 is SGHRS and CDR2 YFSETQ.

This chain uses TRBV21-1 with TRBJ2-1. TRBV21-1 is listed as a pseudogene. This CDR3 contains 12 residues. CDR3 sequence: CASSKTLKVQFF. The CDR3 coding sequence is TGTGCCAGCAGCAAAACCCTCAAAGTGCAGTTCTTC.

This rearrangement joins TRBV30 to TRBJ2-7, with D possibly being TRBD1 (6 bases). Germline-derived CDR1 and CDR2 are GTSNPN and SVGIG (reference sequence). The V gene lost 1 base and the J gene lost 7 bases, with 17 bases spanning the gap. CDR3 size: 14 residues. As DNA, the CDR3 is TGTGCCTGGAGTGCATTGGACAGTCCTTGGGAGCAGTACTTC. Translation: CAWSALDSPWEQYF.

The chain has TRBV30 and TRBJ2-7; either TRBD1 or TRBD2 may supply D (6 bases each). This CDR3 spans 14 amino acids. Trimming stripped 0 bases from V and 7 bases from J, with 16 bases between. Germline assignment: CDR1 GTSNPN and CDR2 SVGIG (reference sequence). The DNA for the CDR3 is TGTGCCTGGAGTGTACGCCCGGGGGCGGTTGAGCAGTACTTC. Its translation is CAWSVRPGAVEQYF.

V usage is TRBV5-4 and J usage is TRBJ1-2; perhaps TRBD1 as D (6 bases). The length of the CDR3 is 17 residues. Germline assignment: CDR1 SGHNT and CDR2 YYREEE (reference sequence). The germline V and J ends were trimmed by 2 bases and 8 bases, with 25 bases remaining between them. For the CDR3, the DNA is TGTGCCAGCAGCTTCCGACCGGGGGCCAGGGGCTCGGAAGGCTACACCTTC. Translating it yields CASSFRPGARGSEGYTF.

The chain combines TRBV4-3 with TRBJ2-3; 10 bases match TRBD2. Germline CDR1 and CDR2: LGHNA and YSLEER. The CDR3 has 15 amino acids. V shed 6 bases and J 2 bases; nucleotides not matched to a gene: 5. The CDR3: CASRTAGGLTDTQYF. The CDR3 nucleotides are TGCGCCAGCAGAACAGCGGGGGGGCTCACAGATACGCAGTATTTT.

This sequence joins TRBV2 and TRBJ2-2, with 7 bases fitting TRBD1. The CDR3 extends over 15 amino acids. J was trimmed by 1 base and V by 5 bases; bases with no gene match: 4. Looked up from germline, CDR1 is SNHLY and CDR2 is FYNNEI. In DNA, the CDR3 is TGTGCCAGCAGTAAGGACAGGATGAACACCGGGGAGCTGTTTTTT. This codes for CASSKDRMNTGELFF.

The gene calls are TRBV15 and TRBJ1-5; 10 nucleotides match TRBD1. This CDR3 has 18 amino acids. Germline assignment: CDR1 LNHNV and CDR2 YYDKDF (reference sequence). Trimming at V came to 5 bases and at J to 0 bases, leaving 10 bases not matched to a gene. CDR3 amino acids: CATSGGQGPNLSNQPQHF. The DNA of the CDR3 is TGTGCCACCAGCGGGGGACAGGGGCCGAACCTTAGCAATCAGCCCCAGCATTTT.

The V and J genes are TRBV5-1 and TRBJ1-1; D possibly corresponds to TRBD1 (6 bases). The germline V gene encodes CDR1 SGHRS and CDR2 YFSETQ. V lost 2 bases to trimming and J lost 0 bases, with 8 bases between them. The length of the CDR3 is 14 residues. The CDR3 DNA sequence: TGCGCCAGCAGCTTCGGACAGATGAACACTGAAGCTTTCTTT. Translated, it gives CASSFGQMNTEAFF.